The rows below give T cell receptor beta chains drawn from one sample of a study of T cell repertoires in cytomegalovirus infection. Using its own MiXCR run on the reads, TCRdb lists one record per CDR3 protein. The sample has roughly 310,000 distinct CDR3 sequences; around a sixth are singletons. Sequences were obtained from PBMCs. Receptor source: a human donor in good health (CMV status not recorded). Some clones in this sample may be carry-over from other donors' samples. Both conserved end residues are part of each CDR3. The D gene is left open where the match is weak. A clone size is listed for some rows: how often the clone was seen (once, few, many), or a class if it is expanded.

d_call	clone_size	v_call	cdr3_length	j_call	cdr3_nt	cdr3_aa
TRBD1	many	TRBV5-1	16	TRBJ2-1	TGCGCCAGCAGCGACGGGACAGGGGGCCTCCTATCTGAGCAGTTCTTC	CASSDGTGGLLSEQFF
-	many	TRBV6-6	15	TRBJ1-4	TGTGCCAGCAGTTACAACTCGGCGAATAATGAAAAACTGTTTTTT	CASSYNSANNEKLFF
-	many	TRBV12-3/TRBV12-4	18	TRBJ1-2	TGTGCCAGCAGTTTATCTCGATTGGGCAGGGCCCGACCCTATGGCTACACCTTC	CASSLSRLGRARPYGYTF
-	many	TRBV12-3/TRBV12-4	13	TRBJ2-1	TGTGCCAGCAGTTTGTCAGTGGTACAGGACGAGTTCTTC	CASSLSVVQDEFF
TRBD2	-	TRBV19	14	TRBJ2-5	TGTGCCAGTGCCGGCGGGGGGATGCAAGAGACCCAGTACTTC	CASAGGGMQETQYF
-	-	TRBV2	14	TRBJ2-2	TGTGCCAGCAGTCGAAGGGAGAACACCGGGGAGCTGTTTTTT	CASSRRENTGELFF
TRBD1	many	TRBV11-2	13	TRBJ2-7	TGTGCCAGCAGCTTAACAGGGGTCTACGAGCAGTACTTC	CASSLTGVYEQYF
-	few	TRBV12-3/TRBV12-4	11	TRBJ1-6	TGTGCCAGCACCTTGGGTTCACCCCTCCACTTT	CASTLGSPLHF
TRBD1	few	TRBV7-9	16	TRBJ2-1	TGTGCCAGCAGCTTAGATGTTAGGACAGGGAAGAATGAGCAGTTCTTC	CASSLDVRTGKNEQFF
TRBD1	once	TRBV25-1	14	TRBJ1-2	TGTGCCAGTATTAAACGGGGACAGGGCTATGGCTACACCTTC	CASIKRGQGYGYTF
TRBD2	few	TRBV10-3	14	TRBJ2-3	TGTGCCATCAGTAGAGCGGGGGGCTCAGATACGCAGTATTTT	CAISRAGGSDTQYF
-	many	TRBV7-2	12	TRBJ2-7	TGTGCCAGCAGCTTTTACGGGCGGGAGCAGTACTTC	CASSFYGREQYF
-	few	TRBV28	15	TRBJ1-5	TGTGCCAGCAGTTTAATAGTTTACGGGGATCAGCCCCAGCATTTT	CASSLIVYGDQPQHF
-	-	TRBV10-3	16	TRBJ1-4	TGTGCCATCAGTGAGTCGAGGACAGCAACTAATGAAAAACTGTTTTTT	CAISESRTATNEKLFF
-	-	TRBV9	15	TRBJ1-3	TGTGCCAGCAGCTCACGAGGGGTTTTAGAAGACACCATATATTTT	CASSSRGVLEDTIYF
TRBD1	few	TRBV19	14	TRBJ2-1	TGTGCCAGTAGTATAGGACAGGGGGTCAATGAGCAGTTCTTC	CASSIGQGVNEQFF
TRBD1	few	TRBV28	16	TRBJ2-7	TGTGCCAGCAGTTCCTCTTCCGGGACAGGGACCTACGAGCAGTACTTC	CASSSSSGTGTYEQYF